The rows below give T cell receptor beta chains drawn from one sample of a study of T cell responses to AZD1222 COVID-19 vaccine. Clones were read by immunoSEQ multiplex PCR, and TCRdb kept only the in-frame ones, dropping some. The sample contains some 96,000 clones, 92% of which appear only once. This material consisted of peripheral blood, taken on day 0 of AZD1222 vaccination. These receptors were taken from an adult in good health. Both conserved end residues are part of each CDR3. A D gene is named only where the DNA matches it firmly. Clone size is not always given. Where it is, it says once, few, many or a class for expanded clones.

abundance,v_gene,j_gene,d_gene,CDR3nt,CDR3aa
once,TRBV15,TRBJ1-4,.,TGTGCCACCAGCAGAGATCGGGGGGGACCTAATGAAAAACTGTTTTTT,CATSRDRGGPNEKLFF
.,TRBV6-5,TRBJ2-6,.,TGTGCCAGCACCTCGCAGGGGACTGGGGCCAACGTCCTGACTTTC,CASTSQGTGANVLTF
.,TRBV18,TRBJ2-1,TRBD2,TGTGCCAGCTCACCTTCCGGGACTAGCGGTTACAATGAGCAGTTCTTC,CASSPSGTSGYNEQFF
once,TRBV6-4,TRBJ2-7,TRBD1,TGTGCCAGCAGTGACCGAGCCTTTTACGGACAGGGTAAGTACTTC,CASSDRAFYGQGKYF
.,TRBV28,TRBJ2-1,TRBD2,TGTGCCAGCAGCCCCGGACTAGCGGAAGGGGGTGAGCAGTTCTTC,CASSPGLAEGGEQFF
.,TRBV24-1,TRBJ1-1,.,TGTGCCACCAGGACCAGGGTGAACACTGAAGCTTTCTTT,CATRTRVNTEAFF
.,TRBV11-3,TRBJ2-2,.,TGTGCCAGCAGCTTAGGGGCGGCCGGGGAGCTGTTTTTT,CASSLGAAGELFF
once,TRBV20-1,TRBJ1-3,.,TGCAGTGCTAGTCCAGGATCCGTCGGAAACACCATATATTTT,CSASPGSVGNTIYF
.,TRBV9,TRBJ2-1,.,TGTGCCAGCAGCGTACTAGAAAGTATGGGTAATGAGCAGTTCTTC,CASSVLESMGNEQFF
.,TRBV7-9,TRBJ2-1,TRBD2,TGTGCCAGCAGCCCTCGGGGGGGCGGGGGCTCCTACAATGAGCAGTTCTTC,CASSPRGGGGSYNEQFF
once,TRBV19,TRBJ2-4,.,TGTGCCAGTGCTAAAGGGCTAGCCAAAAACATTCAGTACTTC,CASAKGLAKNIQYF
.,TRBV7-6,TRBJ2-7,TRBD2,TGTGCCAGCAGCTTAGCGGCTAGCGGGAATACCTACGAGCAGTACTTC,CASSLAASGNTYEQYF
.,TRBV11-3,TRBJ2-1,.,TGTGCCAGCAGCTTAGGCGGTGCCTCCTACAATGAGCAGTTCTTC,CASSLGGASYNEQFF
.,TRBV24-1,TRBJ1-2,.,TGTGCCACCAGTAAGCTCGGGACGGCTGGCTACACCTTC,CATSKLGTAGYTF
.,TRBV3-1/TRBV3-2,TRBJ1-4,TRBD1,TGTGCCAGCAGCCAGCCCGGGACAGGGGATGAAAAACTGTTTTTT,CASSQPGTGDEKLFF
.,TRBV6-5,TRBJ1-1,.,TGTGCCAGTGGGGGAACGAACACTGAAGCTTTCTTT,CASGGTNTEAFF
.,TRBV19,TRBJ1-1,TRBD1,TGTGCCAGTACCAACAGGGGTTGGTCTGAAGCTTTCTTT,CASTNRGWSEAFF
.,TRBV19,TRBJ2-1,TRBD2,TGTGCCAGTAGTATCTGGCTAGCGGGAGTATGTGAGCAGTTCTTC,CASSIWLAGVCEQFF
.,TRBV9,TRBJ1-2,.,TGTGCCAGCAGCGATTCTCAGGGCTTTCTCTACACCTTC,CASSDSQGFLYTF
.,TRBV2,TRBJ1-1,.,TGTGCCAGCAGGGAAACAGTCGGGGACACTGAAGCTTTCTTT,CASRETVGDTEAFF
.,TRBV29-1,TRBJ2-7,.,TGCAGCGTTGAAGGCAGGGCACACGAGCAGTACTTC,CSVEGRAHEQYF
.,TRBV27,TRBJ2-7,TRBD1,TGTGCCAGCAGTTTATATGGTCAGGGGGCGCCCTACGAGCAGTACTTC,CASSLYGQGAPYEQYF
.,TRBV10-1,TRBJ1-6,TRBD1,TGCGCCAGCAGTCCCGGGACAGGACCGTTTCTCCTCCACTTT,CASSPGTGPFLLHF
.,TRBV2,TRBJ1-1,TRBD1,TGTGCCAGCCTACCCACAGGGGCCACTGAAGCTTTCTTT,CASLPTGATEAFF
once,TRBV7-2,TRBJ2-7,TRBD2,TGTGCCAGCAGCCGGACTAGTGGGAGAGTATACGAGCAGTACTTC,CASSRTSGRVYEQYF
.,TRBV9,TRBJ2-1,.,TGTGCCAGCAGCGTTCGGAGGGATGAGCAGTTCTTC,CASSVRRDEQFF
.,TRBV7-2,TRBJ2-1,.,TGTGCCAGCAGCCTACACCCCAACAACAATGAGCAGTTCTTC,CASSLHPNNNEQFF
.,TRBV14,TRBJ1-1,.,TGTGCCAGCAGCCAAGATTCACTCCGGGCAGGGACTAACACTGAAGCTTTCTTT,CASSQDSLRAGTNTEAFF
.,TRBV18,TRBJ2-2,.,TGTGCCAGCTCCCCTCAAGTTACTAGCTTGGTCACCGGGGAGCTGTTTTTT,CASSPQVTSLVTGELFF
.,TRBV7-3,TRBJ2-1,TRBD1,TGTGCCAGCAGCGAGACAGGGGGCGCACCCAATGAGCAGTTCTTC,CASSETGGAPNEQFF
once,TRBV6-5,TRBJ1-2,.,TGTGCCAGCAGTCCCGGACGGGATGTCTATGGCTACACCTTC,CASSPGRDVYGYTF
.,TRBV19,TRBJ2-2,.,TGTGCCAGTAGTATTGTGGGGATGACCGGGGAGCTGTTTTTT,CASSIVGMTGELFF
.,TRBV29-1,TRBJ2-7,.,TGCAGCGTCCAGGGGAGGGGCCCCCGTTACGAGCAGTACTTC,CSVQGRGPRYEQYF